One sample yielded the 30 T cell receptor beta chains listed below, sequenced in a study of blood T cell repertoires in COVID-19 (dated by TCRdb to between 2020 and 2021). Receptor libraries were prepared by the immunoSEQ multiplex PCR assay. TCRdb retrieved this table from immuneACCESS and kept in-frame rearrangements only. Not all clones are present; in checked studies, unresolved V genes account for under half, and no reason is known for the remainder. The sample records approximately 350,000 clones, approximately 88% of which are singletons. The ten biggest clones cover 3% of the sample. Sequencing used peripheral blood. Source of these receptors: a woman between 25 and 40 years old with COVID-19, enrolled during active disease.

The V gene is TRBV7-9, the J gene TRBJ2-3; 10 bases line up with TRBD2. Germline trimming cut 5 bases from V and 2 bases from J; bases unmatched to any gene: 7. The CDR3 sequence is 16 residues long. CDR1 SEHNR and CDR2 FQNEAQ come from the germline V gene (reference sequence). In nucleotides, the CDR3 is TGTGCCAGCAGCCAAGGGGGACTAGCGATCACAGATACGCAGTATTTT. Protein: CASSQGGLAITDTQYF.

The V gene is TRBV12-3 or TRBV12-4, the J gene TRBJ1-1; 7 nucleotides align to TRBD1. The CDR3 length is 12 residues. V shed 7 bases and J 12 bases; nucleotides not matched to a gene: 11. The CDR3 loop is CASTLLDRETFF. As DNA, the CDR3 is TGTGCCAGCACCTTACTTGACAGGGAAACTTTCTTT.

The chain uses TRBV6-6 and TRBJ1-5; the D gene is possibly TRBD1 (5 bases). The CDR3 covers 13 residues. Germline V gene sequence: CDR1 MNHNY, CDR2 SVGAGI (reference sequence). V lost 6 bases and J lost 5, with 11 bases in between. CDR3 residues: CASSRTGDQPQHF. CDR3 coding DNA: TGTGCCAGCAGCCGGACGGGGGATCAGCCCCAGCATTTT.

This clone came up once. This chain links TRBV5-1 with TRBJ1-2, with TRBD1 matching over 9 bases. The CDR3 totals 16 residues. The V and J ends lost 3 bases and 4 bases, in that order; junction bases with no gene match: 10. Germline V CDR1 and CDR2: SGHRS, YFSETQ. The CDR3 DNA sequence: TGCGCCAGCAGCTGGACTACAGGGGGCCTATCCTATGGCTACACCTTC. This sequence encodes CASSWTTGGLSYGYTF.

This sequence joins TRBV7-6 and TRBJ2-5; 7 bases map to TRBD1. Germline V gene sequence: CDR1 SGHVS, CDR2 FNYEAQ. Germline trimming cut 5 bases from V and 0 bases from J; bases unmatched to any gene: 6. The CDR3 is made up of 15 amino acids. The CDR3 sequence is CASSVTGPYQETQYF. CDR3 coding DNA: TGTGCCAGCAGCGTGACAGGGCCCTACCAAGAGACCCAGTACTTC.

The genes are TRBV4-1 and TRBJ1-3, with a possible D match to TRBD1 (6 bases). Per the germline V gene, CDR1 is MGHRA and CDR2 is YSYEKL. The CDR3 is made up of 15 amino acids. Between the trimmed V and J ends, which lost 1 base and 4 bases, there was a span of 11 bases. CDR3 residues: CASSQAAGVGNTIYF. The CDR3 DNA reads TGCGCCAGCAGCCAAGCAGCAGGGGTCGGAAACACCATATATTTT.

The rearrangement uses TRBV19 and TRBJ2-1, with TRBD2 matching 7 bases. In germline, CDR1 is LNHDA, CDR2 SQIVND (reference sequence). The CDR3 loop spans 14 amino acids. The V gene end was trimmed by 6 bases and the J gene end by 9 bases; junction bases not matched to a gene: 11. The CDR3 region is CASRMRRGGSEQFF. The CDR3 DNA reads TGTGCCAGTAGAATGAGAAGGGGCGGGAGTGAGCAGTTCTTC.

The genes are TRBV25-1 and TRBJ2-3, with D possibly TRBD2 on 5 matching bases. V was pared by 8 bases and J by 2 bases, with 14 bases between. In germline, CDR1 is MGHDK, CDR2 SYGVNS. There are 14 residues in the CDR3. The CDR3 sequence is CASGMDGNTDTQYF. In DNA, the CDR3 is TGTGCCAGCGGGATGGACGGGAACACAGATACGCAGTATTTT.

The rearrangement joins TRBV3-1 (or the pseudogene TRBV3-2) to TRBJ2-5; no definite D call. The V end lost 0 bases, the J end lost 4 bases, and 15 bases lay between the germline ends. The CDR3 runs to 16 residues. Germline CDR1 reads LGHDT; CDR2 reads YNNKEL (reference sequence). CDR3 sequence reads: CASSQDLGVTLETQYF. The CDR3 coding sequence is TGTGCCAGCAGCCAAGATCTAGGAGTTACCTTAGAGACCCAGTACTTC.

The rearrangement joins TRBV18 to TRBJ1-2; no clear D gene. The CDR3 totals 14 residues. V lost 3 bases and J 5 bases, leaving 13 bases between the germline ends. Germline V gene lookup returns CDR1 KGHSH and CDR2 LQKENI. DNA for the CDR3: TGTGCCAGCTCACCCCCGGGCCGGGATTATGGCTACACCTTC. This encodes CASSPPGRDYGYTF.

The chain recombines TRBV6-5 with TRBJ1-3; 9 bases match TRBD1. Germline-derived CDR1 and CDR2 are MNHEY and SVGAGI. This CDR3 has 15 residues. Losses at the gene ends were 6 bases for V and 1 base for J; bases not matched to a gene: 4. DNA for the CDR3: TGTGCCAGCAGAGGGACAGGGATTTCTGGAAACACCATATATTTT. Protein product: CASRGTGISGNTIYF.

The rearrangement links TRBV29-1 to TRBJ1-2; 9 bases agree with TRBD1. CDR1 is SQVTM and CDR2 is ANQGSEA in the germline V gene. This CDR3 spans 13 amino acids. After removal of 2 bases from V and 7 bases from J, the junction contained 5 bases not matched to a gene. As DNA, the CDR3 is TGCAGCGTTGAATTACAGGGGGCTAGTGGCTACACCTTC. It encodes CSVELQGASGYTF.

V is TRBV9 and J is TRBJ1-6, with D possibly matching TRBD1 (5 bases). Deletions cut 0 bases from V and 2 bases from J, with 9 bases between. Per the germline V gene, CDR1 is SGDLS and CDR2 is YYNGEE. The CDR3 runs to 16 residues. The DNA of the CDR3 is TGTGCCAGCAGCGTAGGCTCGGGGGCCTATAATTCACCCCTCCACTTT. Amino acid sequence: CASSVGSGAYNSPLHF.

The rearrangement links TRBV3-1 (or the pseudogene TRBV3-2) to TRBJ1-2, with D possibly being TRBD1 (6 bases). V gave up 5 bases and J gave up 3 bases, with 13 bases separating them. This CDR3 contains 14 residues. Germline loops: CDR1 LGHDT, CDR2 YNNKEL (reference sequence). The CDR3 region has the DNA TGTGCCAGCAGCGACGACAGGAGAGACTATGGCTACACCTTC. Its protein product is CASSDDRRDYGYTF.

The CDR3 here is CASSSTSSGQGRTDTQYF. The CDR3 nucleotides are TGTGCCAGCAGCTCAACCTCCTCGGGACAGGGCCGCACAGATACGCAGTATTTT. V is TRBV5-5 and J is TRBJ2-3, with 9 bases lining up with TRBD1. The CDR3 totals 18 residues. The trim removed 3 bases at V and 1 base at J, leaving 12 bases unmatched. Germline V CDR1 and CDR2: SGHKS, YYEKEE (reference sequence).

This clone was observed a single time. The chain links TRBV11-3 to TRBJ1-4, with no clear D. Germline CDR1 is SGHNT and CDR2 is YENEEA. The CDR3 is 16 amino acids. Trimming shortened V by 6 bases and J by 0 bases, and 14 bases separated the two germline ends. Here the CDR3 DNA reads TGTGCCAGCAGTATCGGGCGGACTGCAACTAATGAAAAACTGTTTTTT. It specifies CASSIGRTATNEKLFF.

V is TRBV3-1 (or the pseudogene TRBV3-2) and J is TRBJ2-3; TRBD1 aligns across 7 bases. In germline, CDR1 is LGHDT, CDR2 YNNKEL (reference sequence). CDR3 length: 15 residues. V gave up 1 base and J gave up 4 bases; unmatched junction bases: 5. CDR3 residues: CASSQGTGDPDTQYF. The CDR3, as DNA: TGTGCCAGCAGCCAAGGAACAGGGGATCCAGATACGCAGTATTTT.

This clone was seen only once. In DNA form, the CDR3 reads TGTGCCAGCAGCCCCACCTCAGGGTATACTGAAGCTTTCTTT. This codes for CASSPTSGYTEAFF. The chain recombines TRBV7-2 with TRBJ1-1; possibly TRBD1 for D (5 bases). The germline CDR1 and CDR2 sequences are SGHTA and FQGNSA. The CDR3 runs 14 residues. With 5 bases removed from V and 5 bases from J, the gap between germline ends came to 15 bases.

This clone came up a few times. The chain's CDR3 is CASSLAVWATGELFF. CDR3 nucleotide sequence: TGTGCCAGCAGCTTAGCAGTATGGGCAACGGGGGAGCTGTTTTTT. The rearrangement uses TRBV11-2 and TRBJ2-2; D gene unclear. The CDR3 runs 15 residues. V was shortened by 1 base and J by 8 bases, with 14 bases between the two germline ends. Germline V gene data show CDR1 as SGHAT and CDR2 as FQNNGV.

V is TRBV19 and J is TRBJ1-4, with a tentative D call TRBD1 (5 bases). Germline CDR1 is LNHDA and CDR2 is SQIVND (reference sequence). Trimming shortened V by 5 bases and J by 8 bases, and 18 bases separated the two germline ends. The CDR3 consists of 15 residues. The CDR3: CASSWTGRQGEKLFF. The CDR3 coding sequence is TGTGCCAGTAGTTGGACGGGTCGCCAGGGAGAAAAACTGTTTTTT.

The V gene is TRBV5-1, the J gene TRBJ2-5; 8 bases agree with TRBD1. Germline trimming cut 4 bases from V and 6 bases from J; bases unmatched to any gene: 11. The CDR3 has 15 residues. The germline CDR1 and CDR2 sequences are SGHRS and YFSETQ. This chain's CDR3 is CASSVSTGEGKTQYF. The DNA for the CDR3 is TGCGCCAGCAGCGTTTCGACAGGGGAAGGGAAGACCCAGTACTTC.

This chain connects TRBV7-8 to TRBJ2-7; TRBD2 agrees at 8 bases. The germline V gene has CDR1 SGHVS and CDR2 FQNEAQ. V shed 0 bases, J shed 4 bases, and the junction held 8 bases outside the gene matches. This CDR3 region has 16 residues. This CDR3 is CASSLAVTSAIYEQYV. CDR3 bases: TGTGCCAGCAGCTTAGCTGTGACTAGCGCCATATACGAGCAGTACGTC.

This clone was seen only once. This chain joins TRBV6-2 or TRBV6-3 and TRBJ2-3; 9 bases map to TRBD1. The trim removed 2 bases at V and 5 bases at J, leaving 5 bases unmatched. CDR3 length: 15 amino acids. The V gene's germline CDR1 is MNHEY and CDR2 SVGEGT. CDR3 in amino acids: CASSYGTGHQDTQYF. DNA for the CDR3: TGTGCCAGCAGTTACGGGACAGGGCACCAAGATACGCAGTATTTT.

CDR3 residues: CASSKRTGWNTGELFF. CDR3 nucleotide sequence: TGTGCCAGCAGCAAACGGACAGGGTGGAACACCGGGGAGCTGTTTTTT. The V and J genes are TRBV7-2 and TRBJ2-2; 8 bases match TRBD1. The CDR3 length is 16 residues. Germline loops: CDR1 SGHTA, CDR2 FQGNSA. With V trimmed by 5 bases and J by 1 base, 6 bases remained unmatched.

The chain recombines TRBV3-1 (or the pseudogene TRBV3-2) with TRBJ1-4; D call uncertain. Germline CDR1 is LGHDT and CDR2 is YNNKEL (reference sequence). Trimming took 5 bases from V and 8 from J, leaving 18 bases between them. There are 15 residues in the CDR3. CDR3 in DNA: TGTGCCAGCAGCTCGCGTGGAGGGAGGATCGAAAAACTGTTTTTT. It encodes CASSSRGGRIEKLFF.

This chain connects TRBV4-1 to TRBJ2-7; 11 nucleotides agree with TRBD2. Germline V lookup: CDR1 MGHRA, CDR2 YSYEKL. With 0 bases clipped from V and 5 bases from J, the junction kept 3 bases outside the gene matches. The CDR3 consists of 15 residues. This CDR3 is CASSQDTSGSDEQYV. In DNA, the CDR3 is TGCGCCAGCAGCCAAGACACTAGCGGGAGTGACGAGCAGTACGTC.

The J gene is TRBJ2-5, the V gene TRBV6-6; 8 bases fit TRBD1. The germline V gene has CDR1 MNHNY and CDR2 SVGAGI (reference sequence). V lost 6 bases and J lost 2; bases outside the gene matches: 5. The CDR3 spans 14 residues. CDR3 loop: CASRGDRIQETQYF. CDR3 bases: TGTGCCAGCAGGGGGGACAGGATACAAGAGACCCAGTACTTC.

J is TRBJ2-1 and V is TRBV11-2, with 10 bases matching TRBD2. The CDR3 runs 16 residues. CDR1 and CDR2 from the germline V gene are SGHAT and FQNNGV. V was pared by 2 bases and J by 3 bases, with 4 bases of the junction left unmatched. CDR3 sequence: CASSLRASGGYNEQFF. The CDR3, as DNA: TGTGCCAGCAGCTTACGGGCTAGCGGGGGCTACAATGAGCAGTTCTTC.

This sequence joins TRBV6-5 and TRBJ2-7; 9 nucleotides align to TRBD1. The CDR3 runs 14 residues. The V gene's germline CDR1 is MNHEY and CDR2 SVGAGI. The J segment lost 6 bases and the V segment lost 5 bases, leaving 8 bases of the junction unmatched. CDR3 residues: CASSLRDRVGEQYF. CDR3 nucleotide sequence: TGTGCCAGCAGTCTCCGGGACAGGGTGGGCGAGCAGTACTTC.

V usage is TRBV5-8 and J usage is TRBJ2-1; possibly TRBD2 for D (6 bases). CDR3 length equals 19 residues. Trimming cost V 2 bases and J 6 bases, with 27 bases left between them. Germline CDR1 and CDR2: SGHTS and YDEGEE. CDR3 in amino acids: CASSLSKLLAGLGVNEQFF. CDR3 sequence (DNA): TGTGCCAGCAGCTTATCGAAACTCTTGGCGGGACTGGGGGTCAATGAGCAGTTCTTC.